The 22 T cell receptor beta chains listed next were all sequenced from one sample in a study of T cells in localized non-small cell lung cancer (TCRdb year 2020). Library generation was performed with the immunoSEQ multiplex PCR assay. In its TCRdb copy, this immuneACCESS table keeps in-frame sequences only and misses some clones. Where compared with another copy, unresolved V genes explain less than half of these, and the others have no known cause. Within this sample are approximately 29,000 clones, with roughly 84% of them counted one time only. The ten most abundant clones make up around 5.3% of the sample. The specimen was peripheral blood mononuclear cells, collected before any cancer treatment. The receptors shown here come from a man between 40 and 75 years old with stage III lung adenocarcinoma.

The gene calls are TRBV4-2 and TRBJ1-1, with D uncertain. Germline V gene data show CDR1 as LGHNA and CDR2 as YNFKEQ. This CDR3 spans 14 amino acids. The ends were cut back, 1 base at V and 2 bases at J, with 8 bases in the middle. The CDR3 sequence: CASSQVSPNTEAFF. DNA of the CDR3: TGTGCCAGCAGCCAAGTAAGTCCAAACACTGAAGCTTTCTTT.

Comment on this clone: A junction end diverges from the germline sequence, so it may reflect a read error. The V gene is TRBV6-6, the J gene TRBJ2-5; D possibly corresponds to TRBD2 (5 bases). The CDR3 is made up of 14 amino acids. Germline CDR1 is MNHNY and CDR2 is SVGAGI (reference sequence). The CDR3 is CASSAGLLQGTQYF. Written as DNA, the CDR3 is TGTGCCAGCAGCGCCGGACTGCTCCAAGGGACCCAGTACTTC.

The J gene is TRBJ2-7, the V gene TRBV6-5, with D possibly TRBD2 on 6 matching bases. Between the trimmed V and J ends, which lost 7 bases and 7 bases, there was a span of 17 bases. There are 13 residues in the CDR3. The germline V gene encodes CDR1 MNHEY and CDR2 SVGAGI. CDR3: CASTRVPGREQYV. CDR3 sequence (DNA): TGTGCCAGCACTCGCGTGCCTGGGAGGGAGCAGTACGTC.

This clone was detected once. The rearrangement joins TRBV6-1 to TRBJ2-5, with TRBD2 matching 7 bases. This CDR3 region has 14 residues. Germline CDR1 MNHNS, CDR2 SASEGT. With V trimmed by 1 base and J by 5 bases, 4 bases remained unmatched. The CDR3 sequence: CASSEDPGGETQYF. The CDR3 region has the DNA TGTGCCAGCAGTGAAGACCCCGGGGGGGAGACCCAGTACTTC.

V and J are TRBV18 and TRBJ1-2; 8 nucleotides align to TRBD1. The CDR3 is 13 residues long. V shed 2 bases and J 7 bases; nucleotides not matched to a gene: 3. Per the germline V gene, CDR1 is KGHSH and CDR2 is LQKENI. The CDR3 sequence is CASSPGQGLGYTF. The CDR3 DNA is TGTGCCAGCTCACCAGGACAGGGCCTTGGCTACACCTTC.

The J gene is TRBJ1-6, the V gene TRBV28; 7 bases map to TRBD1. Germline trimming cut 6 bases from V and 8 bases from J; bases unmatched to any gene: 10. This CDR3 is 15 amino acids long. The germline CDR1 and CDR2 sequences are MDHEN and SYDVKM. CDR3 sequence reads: CASRLPGQWYSPLHF. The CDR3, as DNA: TGTGCCAGCAGACTTCCGGGACAGTGGTATTCACCCCTCCACTTT.

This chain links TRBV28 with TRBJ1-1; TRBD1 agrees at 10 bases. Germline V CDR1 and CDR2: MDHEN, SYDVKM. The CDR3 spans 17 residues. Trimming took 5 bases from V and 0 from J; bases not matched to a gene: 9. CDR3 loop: CASSKRQGAFLNTEAFF. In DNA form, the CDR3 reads TGTGCCAGCAGTAAACGACAGGGGGCCTTTCTGAACACTGAAGCTTTCTTT. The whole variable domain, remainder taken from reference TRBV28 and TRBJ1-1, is DVKVTQSSRYLVKRTGEKVFLECVQDMDHENMFWYRQDPGLGLRLIYFSYDVKMKEKGDIPEGYSVSREKKERFSLILESASTNQTSMYLCASSKRQGAFLNTEAFFGQGTRLTVV.

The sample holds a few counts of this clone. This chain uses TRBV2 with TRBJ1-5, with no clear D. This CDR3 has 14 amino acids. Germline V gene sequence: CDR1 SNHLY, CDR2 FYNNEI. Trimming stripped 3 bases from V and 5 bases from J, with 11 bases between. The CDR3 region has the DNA TGTGCCAGCAGTGATCTACAGATCGATCAGCCCCAGCATTTT. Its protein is CASSDLQIDQPQHF.

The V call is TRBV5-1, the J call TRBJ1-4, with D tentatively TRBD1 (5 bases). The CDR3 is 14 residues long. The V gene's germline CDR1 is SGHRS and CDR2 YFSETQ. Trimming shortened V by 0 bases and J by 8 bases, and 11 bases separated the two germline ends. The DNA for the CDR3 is TGCGCCAGCAGCTTGGGGGGGTTGAACGAAAAACTGTTTTTT. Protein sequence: CASSLGGLNEKLFF.

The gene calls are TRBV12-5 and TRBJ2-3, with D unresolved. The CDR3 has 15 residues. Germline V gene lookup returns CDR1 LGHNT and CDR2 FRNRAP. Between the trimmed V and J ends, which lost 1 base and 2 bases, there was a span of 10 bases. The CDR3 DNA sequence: TGTGCTAGTGGTTTGGGACACGCCGACACAGATACGCAGTATTTT. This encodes CASGLGHADTDTQYF.

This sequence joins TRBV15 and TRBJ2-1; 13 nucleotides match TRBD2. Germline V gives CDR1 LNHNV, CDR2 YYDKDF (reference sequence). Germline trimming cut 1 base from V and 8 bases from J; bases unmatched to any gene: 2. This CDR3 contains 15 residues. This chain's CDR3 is CATSRVGLAGDEQFF. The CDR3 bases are TGTGCCACCAGCAGAGTAGGACTAGCGGGAGATGAGCAGTTCTTC.

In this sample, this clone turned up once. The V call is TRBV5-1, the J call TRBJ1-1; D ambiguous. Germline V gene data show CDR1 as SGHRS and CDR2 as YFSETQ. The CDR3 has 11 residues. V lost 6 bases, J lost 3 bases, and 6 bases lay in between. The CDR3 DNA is TGCGCCAGCAAAGGCGACACTGAAGCTTTCTTT. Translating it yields CASKGDTEAFF.

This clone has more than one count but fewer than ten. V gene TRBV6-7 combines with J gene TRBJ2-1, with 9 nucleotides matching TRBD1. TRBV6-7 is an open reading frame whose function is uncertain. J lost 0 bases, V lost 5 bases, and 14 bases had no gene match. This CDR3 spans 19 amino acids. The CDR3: CASSKPPRTGDGSYNEQFF. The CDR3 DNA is TGTGCCAGCAGTAAACCCCCAAGGACAGGGGACGGCTCCTACAATGAGCAGTTCTTC.

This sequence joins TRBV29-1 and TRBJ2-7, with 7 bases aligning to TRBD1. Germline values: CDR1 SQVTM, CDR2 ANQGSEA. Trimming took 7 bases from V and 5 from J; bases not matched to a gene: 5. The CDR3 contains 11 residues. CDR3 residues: CSAGQLDEQYF. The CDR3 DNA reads TGCAGCGCGGGACAGCTGGACGAGCAGTACTTC.

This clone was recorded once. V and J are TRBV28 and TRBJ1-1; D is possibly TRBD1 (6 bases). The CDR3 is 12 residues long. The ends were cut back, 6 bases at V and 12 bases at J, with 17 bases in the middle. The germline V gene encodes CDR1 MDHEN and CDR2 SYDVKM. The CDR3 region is CASSPLGGLTFF. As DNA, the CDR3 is TGTGCCAGCAGCCCTCTAGGGGGGTTGACTTTCTTT.

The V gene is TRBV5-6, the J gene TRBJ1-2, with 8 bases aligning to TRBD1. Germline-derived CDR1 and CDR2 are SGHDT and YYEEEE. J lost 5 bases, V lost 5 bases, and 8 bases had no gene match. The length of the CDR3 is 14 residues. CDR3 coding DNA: TGTGCCAGCAGGGGGACAGGTGAAGAATATGGCTACACCTTC. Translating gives CASRGTGEEYGYTF.

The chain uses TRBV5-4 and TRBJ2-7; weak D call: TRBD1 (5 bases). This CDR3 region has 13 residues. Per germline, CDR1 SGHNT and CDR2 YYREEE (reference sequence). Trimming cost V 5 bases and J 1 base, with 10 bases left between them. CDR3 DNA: TGTGCCAGCAGTTACGACAGATCCTACGAGCAGTACGTC. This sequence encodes CASSYDRSYEQYV.

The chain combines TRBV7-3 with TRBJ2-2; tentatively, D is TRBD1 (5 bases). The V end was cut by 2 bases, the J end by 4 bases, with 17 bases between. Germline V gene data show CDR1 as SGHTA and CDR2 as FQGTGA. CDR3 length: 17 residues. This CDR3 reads CASSLVAGARGTGELFF. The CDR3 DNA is TGTGCCAGCAGCTTAGTGGCTGGGGCCCGCGGCACCGGGGAGCTGTTTTTT.

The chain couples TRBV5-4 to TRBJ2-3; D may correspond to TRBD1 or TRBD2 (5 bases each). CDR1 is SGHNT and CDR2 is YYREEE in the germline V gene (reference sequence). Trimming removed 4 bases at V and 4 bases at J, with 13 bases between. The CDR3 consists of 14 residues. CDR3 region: CASSPGLASDTQYF. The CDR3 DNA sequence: TGTGCCAGCAGCCCGGGGCTAGCTTCAGATACGCAGTATTTT. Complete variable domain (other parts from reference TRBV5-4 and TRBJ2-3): ETGVTQSPTHLIKTRGQQVTLRCSSQSGHNTVSWYQQALGQGPQFIFQYYREEENGRGNFPPRFSGLQFPNYSSELNVNALELDDSALYLCASSPGLASDTQYFGPGTRLTVL.

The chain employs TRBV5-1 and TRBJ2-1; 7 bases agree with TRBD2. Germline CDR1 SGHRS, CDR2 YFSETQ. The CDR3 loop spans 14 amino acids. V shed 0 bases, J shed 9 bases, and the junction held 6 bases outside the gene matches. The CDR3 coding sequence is TGCGCCAGCAGCTTGGCCGCGGGGGTCAGTGAGCAGTTCTTC. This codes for CASSLAAGVSEQFF.

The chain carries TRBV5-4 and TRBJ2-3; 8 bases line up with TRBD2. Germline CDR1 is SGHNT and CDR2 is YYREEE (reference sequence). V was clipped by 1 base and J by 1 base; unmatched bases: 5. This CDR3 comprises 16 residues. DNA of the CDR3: TGTGCCAGCAGCTTGTCGGCGCGGGGGGGCACAGATACGCAGTATTTT. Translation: CASSLSARGGTDTQYF.

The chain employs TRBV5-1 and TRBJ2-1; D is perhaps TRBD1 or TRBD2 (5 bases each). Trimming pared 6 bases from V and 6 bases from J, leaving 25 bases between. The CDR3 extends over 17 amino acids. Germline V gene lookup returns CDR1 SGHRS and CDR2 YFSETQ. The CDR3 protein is CASTPRGWDPVSNEQFF. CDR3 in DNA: TGCGCCAGCACTCCCCGGGGCTGGGACCCAGTCTCCAATGAGCAGTTCTTC.